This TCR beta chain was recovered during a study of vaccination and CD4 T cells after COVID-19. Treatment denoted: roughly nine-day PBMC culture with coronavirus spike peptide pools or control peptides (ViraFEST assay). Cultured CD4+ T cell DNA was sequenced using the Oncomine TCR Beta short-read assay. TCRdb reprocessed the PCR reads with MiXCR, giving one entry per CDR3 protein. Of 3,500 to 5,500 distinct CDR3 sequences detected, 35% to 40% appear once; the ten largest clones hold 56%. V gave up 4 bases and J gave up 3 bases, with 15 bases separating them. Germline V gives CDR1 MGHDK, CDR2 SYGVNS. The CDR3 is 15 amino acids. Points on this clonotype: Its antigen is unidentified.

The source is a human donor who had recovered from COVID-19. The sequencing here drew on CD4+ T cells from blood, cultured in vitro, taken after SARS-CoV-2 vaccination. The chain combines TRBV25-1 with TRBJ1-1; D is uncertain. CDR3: CASSARAALDTEAFF. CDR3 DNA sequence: TGTGCCAGCAGTGCCCGGGCGGCACTGGACACTGAAGCTTTCTTT. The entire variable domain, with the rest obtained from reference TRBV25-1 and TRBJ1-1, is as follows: EADIYQTPRYLVIGTGKKITLECSQTMGHDKMYWYQQDPGMELHLIHYSYGVNSTEKGDLSSESTVSRIRTEHFPLTLESARPSHTSQYLCASSARAALDTEAFFGQGTRLTVV.